These 32 T cell receptor beta chains share one sample of origin, sequenced in a study of T cell repertoires in cytomegalovirus infection. TCRdb analysed the reads with MiXCR anew, one entry per CDR3 protein. In the table there are about 530,000 distinct CDR3 sequences, around a quarter of which are singletons. The material sequenced was PBMCs. The receptors come from a human donor in good health (CMV status not recorded). Some clones in this sample may be carry-over from other donors' samples.

J is TRBJ2-1 and V is TRBV20-1; 11 bases agree with TRBD2. In germline, CDR1 is DFQATT, CDR2 SNEGSKA (reference sequence). With V trimmed by 2 bases and J by 4 bases, 4 bases remained unmatched. The CDR3 is 15 amino acids. Written as DNA, the CDR3 is TGCAGTGCTAGAAAAACTAGCGGGAGTTACAATGAGCAGTTCTTC. It translates to CSARKTSGSYNEQFF.

This chain joins TRBV7-9 and TRBJ2-1; D is ambiguous. The CDR3 extends over 12 amino acids. Deletions cut 1 base from V and 8 bases from J, with 6 bases between. CDR1 and CDR2 from the germline V gene are SEHNR and FQNEAQ (reference sequence). The CDR3 loop reads CASSLVWDEQFF. Here the CDR3 DNA reads TGTGCCAGCAGCTTAGTCTGGGATGAGCAGTTCTTC.

This clonotype was counted a few times. This chain uses TRBV5-4 with TRBJ2-3, with TRBD2 identical over 14 bases. Germline assignment: CDR1 SGHNT and CDR2 YYREEE (reference sequence). This CDR3 comprises 16 residues. Germline trimming cut 4 bases from V and 6 bases from J; bases unmatched to any gene: 7. The CDR3 region has the DNA TGTGCCAGCAGCGGGACTAGCGGGAGTAGGTTGGATACGCAGTATTTT. Its translation is CASSGTSGSRLDTQYF.

This chain joins TRBV20-1 and TRBJ2-7, with D maybe TRBD2 (6 bases). The CDR3 has 14 amino acids. Germline loops: CDR1 DFQATT, CDR2 SNEGSKA (reference sequence). Trimming pared 3 bases from V and 5 bases from J, leaving 17 bases between. The CDR3 DNA follows: TGCAGTGCTAGCCCCAGGACTCGGAGGGACGAGCAGTACTTC. It encodes CSASPRTRRDEQYF.

The chain employs TRBV12-5 and TRBJ1-5; weak D call: TRBD1 (6 bases). V was pared by 1 base and J by 2 bases, with 6 bases between. The V gene's germline CDR1 is LGHNT and CDR2 FRNRAP. The CDR3 loop spans 14 amino acids. The CDR3 protein is CASGLGGRNQPQHF. CDR3 nucleotides: TGTGCTAGTGGTTTGGGGGGGCGCAATCAGCCCCAGCATTTT.

The chain couples TRBV12-3 or TRBV12-4 to TRBJ1-2; 9 bases agree with TRBD1. The CDR3 is made up of 13 amino acids. Trimming removed 6 bases from V and 6 bases from J; junction bases left unmatched: 5. CDR3 sequence (DNA): TGTGCCAGCAGACCTACAGGGGGCAATGGCTACACCTTC. Its translation is CASRPTGGNGYTF.

This sequence joins TRBV28 and TRBJ1-1; D is uncertain. The CDR3 length is 14 residues. The V and J ends lost 6 bases and 4 bases respectively, with 15 bases between them. Germline V lookup: CDR1 MDHEN, CDR2 SYDVKM. The CDR3 DNA reads TGTGCCAGCAGCCACCCCTATATCGGCACTGAAGCTTTCTTT. It yields the protein CASSHPYIGTEAFF.

The chain employs TRBV20-1 and TRBJ2-3; maybe TRBD1 (5 bases). V lost 0 bases and J 3 bases, leaving 10 bases between the germline ends. Germline V gene data show CDR1 as DFQATT and CDR2 as SNEGSKA (reference sequence). This CDR3 spans 14 amino acids. In DNA form, the CDR3 reads TGCAGTGCTAGAGATTCCAGGGTTACAGATACGCAGTATTTT. Translating gives CSARDSRVTDTQYF.

V is TRBV4-3 and J is TRBJ2-1; 7 nucleotides agree with TRBD2. The CDR3 has 15 residues. The germline CDR1 and CDR2 sequences are LGHNA and YSLEER. With V trimmed by 0 bases and J by 7 bases, 6 bases remained unmatched. The CDR3 nucleotides are TGCGCCAGCAGCCAAGATACACTAGCGAGGAATGAGCAGTTCTTC. It specifies CASSQDTLARNEQFF.

This clonotype occurred a few times. The chain recombines TRBV7-8 with TRBJ1-5; unclear D gene. CDR3 length: 15 residues. Germline V lookup: CDR1 SGHVS, CDR2 FQNEAQ. V was trimmed by 1 base and J by 12 bases, leaving 19 bases between them. The CDR3 coding sequence is TGTGCCAGCAGCTTAGGGGCTGGGTACTGGGCGCGCCAGCATTTT. Translation gives CASSLGAGYWARQHF.

This clonotype was seen at least ten times. The J gene is TRBJ2-2, the V gene TRBV7-2, with 7 bases matching TRBD1. The CDR3 is 16 amino acids. Germline V gives CDR1 SGHTA, CDR2 FQGNSA. Trimming removed 1 base from V and 6 bases from J; junction bases left unmatched: 8. The CDR3 bases are TGTGCCAGCAGCTTAGATGACTGGCAGGGGGCCGGGGAGCTGTTTTTT. This translates into CASSLDDWQGAGELFF.

The V gene is TRBV14, the J gene TRBJ1-1, with a weak D call TRBD1 (5 bases). Trimming cost V 5 bases and J 3 bases, with 13 bases left between them. The CDR3 contains 14 residues. Germline CDR1 is SGHDN and CDR2 is FVKESK. CDR3 sequence (DNA): TGTGCCAGCAGCTATTTCGGGGGAGACACTGAAGCTTTCTTT. Amino acids: CASSYFGGDTEAFF.

This clonotype occurred a few times. V is TRBV7-3 and J is TRBJ2-1; tentatively, D is TRBD2 (6 bases). V lost 5 bases and J 9 bases, leaving 17 bases between the germline ends. The CDR3 runs to 14 residues. Germline loops: CDR1 SGHTA, CDR2 FQGTGA. The CDR3 spells CASSPGVAEGEQFF. As DNA, the CDR3 is TGTGCCAGCAGCCCCGGAGTAGCGGAGGGTGAGCAGTTCTTC.

This clonotype came up once. The chain recombines TRBV9 with TRBJ2-1, with TRBD2 matching over 11 bases. Trimming at V came to 4 bases and at J to 6 bases, leaving 15 bases not matched to a gene. Germline CDR1 reads SGDLS; CDR2 reads YYNGEE. The CDR3 totals 18 residues. The CDR3 DNA follows: TGTGCCAGCAGCACCCAATGGGCAACTAGCGGGAGAACCAATGAGCAGTTCTTC. Encoded protein: CASSTQWATSGRTNEQFF. Looking up the rest from reference TRBV9 and TRBJ2-1 gives the full variable domain: DSGVTQTPKHLITATGQRVTLRCSPRSGDLSVYWYQQSLDQGLQFLIQYYNGEERAKGNILERFSAQQFPDLHSELNLSSLELGDSALYFCASSTQWATSGRTNEQFFGPGTRLTVL.

This clonotype has more than one count but fewer than ten. The genes are TRBV7-2 and TRBJ2-7; TRBD2 is a possible D gene (6 bases). Per the germline V gene, CDR1 is SGHTA and CDR2 is FQGNSA. Trimming removed 3 bases from V and 0 bases from J, with 15 bases in between. The length of the CDR3 is 16 residues. CDR3 in amino acids: CASSFGSGQSSYEQYV. The CDR3 DNA is TGTGCCAGCAGCTTCGGAAGCGGGCAGAGCTCCTACGAGCAGTACGTC.

The V call is TRBV18, the J call TRBJ1-5, with D unresolved. Germline CDR1 is KGHSH and CDR2 is LQKENI. V was shortened by 2 bases and J by 10 bases, with 9 bases between the two germline ends. The CDR3 has 12 residues. The CDR3, as DNA: TGTGCCAGCTCACCAGACCCGGGACCCCAGCATTTT. It encodes CASSPDPGPQHF. Based on the CDR3 plus reference TRBV18 and TRBJ1-5, the full variable domain is NAGVMQNPRHLVRRRGQEARLRCSPMKGHSHVYWYRQLPEEGLKFMVYLQKENIIDESGMPKERFSAEFPKEGPSILRIQQVVRGDSAAYFCASSPDPGPQHFGDGTRLSIL.

The CDR3 here is CAISEIRLAEALQETQYF. For the CDR3, the DNA is TGTGCCATCAGTGAGATACGACTAGCGGAAGCTCTCCAAGAGACCCAGTACTTC. The chain joins TRBV10-3 to TRBJ2-5; 9 positions agree with TRBD2. J was trimmed by 1 base and V by 2 bases; bases with no gene match: 11. The CDR3 sequence is 18 residues long. Germline loops: CDR1 ENHRY, CDR2 SYGVKD.

V and J are TRBV14 and TRBJ1-1; 7 positions match TRBD1. V trimming: 1 base; J trimming: 3 bases; junction bases outside the gene matches: 11. Germline V gene data show CDR1 as SGHDN and CDR2 as FVKESK. The CDR3 contains 17 residues. CDR3 loop: CASSQVSGGIRDTEAFF. The DNA of the CDR3 is TGTGCCAGCAGCCAAGTGTCAGGGGGGATCAGAGACACTGAAGCTTTCTTT.

This clonotype was detected ten times or more. The chain carries TRBV7-2 and TRBJ2-1; 7 bases match TRBD2. The CDR3 contains 16 residues. Germline CDR1 is SGHTA and CDR2 is FQGNSA. J gave up 1 base and V 1 base, and 4 bases lay outside the gene matches. As DNA, the CDR3 is TGTGCCAGCAGCTTAGTTTCGGGAGGATCCTACAATGAGCAGTTCTTC. It codes for CASSLVSGGSYNEQFF.

In the case of this clonotype: A read error is possible here, since a much larger clone lies one base away. This rearrangement joins TRBV7-2 to TRBJ2-1; the D is unclear. CDR3 length equals 13 residues. The germline CDR1 and CDR2 sequences are SGHTA and FQGNSA. CDR3 protein: CASSFPRLDERFF. Here the CDR3 DNA reads TGTGCCAGCAGCTTCCCCCGGCTCGATGAGCGGTTCTTC.

The chain recombines TRBV19 with TRBJ1-5, with D unclear. V gave up 0 bases and J gave up 7 bases, with 7 bases separating them. This CDR3 is 13 amino acids long. The germline CDR1 and CDR2 sequences are LNHDA and SQIVND (reference sequence). The CDR3 nucleotides are TGTGCCAGTAGTATAGAGGGCTCGCAGCCCCAGCATTTT. Translating gives CASSIEGSQPQHF.

This clonotype was seen a few times. The chain links TRBV12-3 or TRBV12-4 to TRBJ1-5; D gene uncertain. The CDR3 totals 13 residues. The ends were cut back, 6 bases at V and 5 bases at J, with 11 bases in the middle. The CDR3 DNA follows: TGTGCCAGCAGCTCATCCCCGTATCAGCCCCAGCATTTT. Its protein is CASSSSPYQPQHF.

This clonotype occurred a few times. V and J are TRBV6-5 and TRBJ1-1; D is unresolved. Germline CDR1 reads MNHEY; CDR2 reads SVGAGI. V was clipped by 5 bases and J by 1 base, with 20 bases between them. The CDR3 contains 17 residues. The CDR3 loop reads CASSLNLYGGPNTEAFF. The CDR3, as DNA: TGTGCCAGCAGTCTCAACCTTTACGGAGGACCGAACACTGAAGCTTTCTTT.

This clonotype was seen more than once but under ten times. The chain has TRBV6-2 or TRBV6-3 and TRBJ2-7; no firm D call. Trimming took 6 bases from V and 4 from J, leaving 10 bases between them. The CDR3 runs to 12 residues. The germline CDR1 and CDR2 sequences are MNHEY and SVGEGT. CDR3 coding DNA: TGTGCCAGCAGGCGAAGGAGATACGAGCAGTACTTC. Encoded protein: CASRRRRYEQYF.

This clonotype showed up just a few times. This chain connects TRBV28 to TRBJ1-4, with D possibly matching TRBD1 (6 bases). V was trimmed by 4 bases and J by 0 bases, leaving 18 bases between them. CDR1 is MDHEN, CDR2 SYDVKM, per germline. This CDR3 has 18 amino acids. The CDR3 DNA sequence: TGTGCCAGCAGTTGGACGCCGGGACAACTTGCAACTAATGAAAAACTGTTTTTT. The encoded protein is CASSWTPGQLATNEKLFF.

This clonotype was seen more than once but under ten times. The chain carries TRBV6-2 or TRBV6-3 and TRBJ2-1; TRBD2 agrees at 7 bases. Trimming cost V 6 bases and J 2 bases; bases outside gene matches: 10. Per germline, CDR1 MNHEY and CDR2 SVGEGT. There are 16 residues in the CDR3. The CDR3 nucleotides read TGTGCCAGCAGCCAGACTACTAGCGACGCCTACAATGAGCAGTTCTTC. Protein: CASSQTTSDAYNEQFF.

This clonotype was seen a few times. The chain couples TRBV27 to TRBJ2-2, with a possible D match to TRBD1 (6 bases). The CDR3 consists of 15 residues. CDR1 and CDR2 from the germline V gene are MNHEY and SMNVEV (reference sequence). V was clipped by 2 bases and J by 1 base, with 8 bases between them. The CDR3 coding sequence is TGTGCCAGCAGTTTAAGCAGGGGGAACACCGGGGAGCTGTTTTTT. Its translation is CASSLSRGNTGELFF.

There are many counts of this clonotype. J is TRBJ2-5 and V is TRBV7-2; TRBD2 is a possible D gene (5 bases). Trimming removed 6 bases from V and 3 bases from J, with 14 bases in between. The CDR3 covers 14 residues. Per the germline V gene, CDR1 is SGHTA and CDR2 is FQGNSA. CDR3 sequence reads: CASRSGKWEETQYF. CDR3 sequence (DNA): TGTGCCAGCAGATCCGGGAAGTGGGAAGAGACCCAGTACTTC.

This chain uses TRBV29-1 with TRBJ2-1, with TRBD2 matching 9 bases. The CDR3 has 17 amino acids. J lost 1 base, V lost 7 bases, and 14 bases had no gene match. The germline CDR1 and CDR2 sequences are SQVTM and ANQGSEA. CDR3 DNA sequence: TGCAGCGCCCTGGGGGTGCTAGCGGGGCCGTCCTACAATGAGCAGTTCTTC. Its translation is CSALGVLAGPSYNEQFF.

The chain uses TRBV12-3 or TRBV12-4 and TRBJ2-5, with D unresolved. Trimming removed 1 base from V and 3 bases from J, with 9 bases in between. The CDR3 covers 14 residues. CDR3 sequence (DNA): TGTGCCAGCAGTTTAGGTGCGGTAGAAGAGACCCAGTACTTC. Its protein is CASSLGAVEETQYF.

This clonotype was seen ten or more times. The chain combines TRBV7-2 with TRBJ2-7; 10 positions match TRBD1. J was trimmed by 4 bases and V by 2 bases; bases with no gene match: 5. The CDR3 is made up of 15 amino acids. Germline assignment: CDR1 SGHTA and CDR2 FQGNSA. The CDR3 is CASSLPGQGLYEQYF. The DNA of the CDR3 is TGTGCCAGCAGCTTACCGGGACAGGGGCTATACGAGCAGTACTTC.

V gene TRBV12-3 or TRBV12-4 combines with J gene TRBJ2-3; 7 bases align to TRBD1. The CDR3 runs to 14 residues. The V and J ends lost 4 bases and 4 bases, in that order; junction bases with no gene match: 5. CDR3 DNA: TGTGCCAGCAGTTGGAGAACAGGGGCAGATACGCAGTATTTT. Its translation is CASSWRTGADTQYF.